This TCR beta chain emerged from a study of T cells in Graves' hyperthyroidism and ophthalmopathy. This clonotype appeared a few times. Germline V CDR1 and CDR2: SQVTM, ANQGSEA. The length of the CDR3 is 10 residues. Amplification of TCR beta CDR3 regions was performed using RNA transcripts as template. HTBI primers drove first-round RT-PCR of the TCR CDR3. MiXCR, run by TCRdb on the multiplex PCR reads, gives a single entry per CDR3 protein. This table holds roughly 700,000 distinct CDR3 sequences, 12% to 15% found once. The genes are TRBV29-1 and TRBJ2-1; either TRBD1 or TRBD2 may fit D (5 bases each). The sample consisted of blood. The sequence was obtained from a woman between 18 and 30 years old with Graves' hyperthyroidism. The DNA for the CDR3 is TGCAGTCCAACCGAGGGGGAGCAGTTCTTC. Protein product: CSPTEGEQFF.